The clone carrying this T cell receptor beta chain was seen only once. Its specificity is unknown. This specimen belongs to a study of CD8+CD57+ T cells in acquired aplastic anemia. Study-level information: Sorted CD4+ and CD8+ cells gave a mean 3.2 ug DNA, range roughly 0.2 to 27.4 ug. Reads per healthy sample averaged around 10 million (CD4+) and under 13 million (CD8+).

Points from the study as a whole: Patients and controls had in common approximately 29 CD8+ CDR3 sequences. Levels of CD8+ Simpson's diversity were not significantly distinct in patients versus controls.

Genomic DNA provided the template from which TCR beta VDJ and CDR3 profiles were obtained. MiXCR, run by TCRdb on the reads, gives a single entry per CDR3 protein. Here the sample spans some 130,000 distinct CDR3 sequences, more than 35% being singletons. Sequenced material: sorted CD4+, CD8+, or CD8+CD57+ T cells (not recorded which) from PBMCs. This clonotype was sampled from a human donor in good health, serving as a control.

CDR3 nucleotides: TGCAGTGCTAGATGGCCGGTAGGAGAGACCCAGTACTTC. Residues: CSARWPVGETQYF. The chain is built from TRBV20-1 and TRBJ2-5; D not resolved. Trimming cost V 2 bases and J 4 bases, with 11 bases left between them. Germline-derived CDR1 and CDR2 are DFQATT and SNEGSKA (reference sequence). The CDR3 length is 13 residues.